This entry lists 11 T cell receptor beta chains sequenced from one sample in a study of shared clonotypes between healthy human individuals. TCRdb's copy holds only in-frame clones and misses some; the assay was immunoSEQ multiplex PCR. The table shows fewer than 1 million clones, with 90% to 98% occurring only once. Naive CD8 cells were CD45RO-negative, positively selected for CCR7, excluding terminally differentiated effector memory CD45RA+ cells. Sequencing input: naive CD8+ T cells sorted from blood. The receptors originated from a man younger than 45 in good health.

V is TRBV4-1 and J is TRBJ2-5, with unresolved D. The germline gives CDR1 MGHRA, CDR2 YSYEKL. CDR3 size: 14 residues. V lost 2 bases to trimming and J lost 2 bases, with 9 bases between them. The CDR3 DNA reads as TGCGCCAGCAGCCAACCCGACGAACAAGAGACCCAGTACTTC. This encodes CASSQPDEQETQYF.

The chain is built from TRBV2 and TRBJ1-2; D unclear. The CDR3 is 11 residues long. V was cut by 3 bases and J by 10 bases, with 9 bases left in between. Germline V CDR1 and CDR2: SNHLY, FYNNEI. CDR3 nucleotides: TGTGCCAGCAGTGACGGTTCGGACTACACCTTC. Amino acids: CASSDGSDYTF.

This chain connects TRBV4-1 to TRBJ2-1, with D perhaps matching TRBD1 or TRBD2 (6 bases each). The germline V and J ends were trimmed by 3 bases and 4 bases, with 19 bases remaining between them. Germline lookup yields CDR1 MGHRA and CDR2 YSYEKL. The length of the CDR3 is 17 residues. The CDR3 DNA sequence: TGCGCCAGCAGCCAGCGTGGGGGGCTAGCGAGATACAATGAGCAGTTCTTC. It codes for CASSQRGGLARYNEQFF.

The chain couples TRBV12-5 to TRBJ2-1, with D perhaps TRBD1 or TRBD2 (6 bases each). The CDR3 extends over 15 amino acids. Trimming took 1 base from V and 8 from J, leaving 15 bases between them. CDR1 and CDR2 from the germline V gene are LGHNT and FRNRAP. CDR3 nucleotide sequence: TGTGCTAGTGGTTTGGATGTTGGGGGGCTCTATGAGCAGTTCTTC. Protein product: CASGLDVGGLYEQFF.

The chain is built from TRBV5-1 and TRBJ2-7; 9 bases are a match to TRBD1. In germline, CDR1 is SGHRS, CDR2 YFSETQ. Trimming took 5 bases from V and 3 from J; bases not matched to a gene: 6. The CDR3 is 14 residues long. The CDR3 DNA follows: TGCGCCAGCAGTCATGGGACAGGGTTCTACGAGCAGTACTTC. Translation gives CASSHGTGFYEQYF.

This clone was recorded only once. This chain joins TRBV19 and TRBJ2-7, with 8 bases aligning to TRBD2. The CDR3 totals 14 residues. V trimming: 6 bases; J trimming: 2 bases; junction bases outside the gene matches: 6. Germline V gene lookup returns CDR1 LNHDA and CDR2 SQIVND (reference sequence). DNA for the CDR3: TGTGCCAGTAGCCAAGCGGGAGCTACCTACGAGCAGTACTTC. This sequence encodes CASSQAGATYEQYF. Using reference TRBV19 and TRBJ2-7 for the parts outside the CDR3, the full variable domain is DGGITQSPKYLFRKEGQNVTLSCEQNLNHDAMYWYRQDPGQGLRLIYYSQIVNDFQKGDIAEGYSVSREKKESFPLTVTSAQKNPTAFYLCASSQAGATYEQYFGPGTRLTVT.

This sequence joins TRBV4-1 and TRBJ2-1; TRBD1 aligns across 7 bases. This CDR3 contains 14 residues. Trimming cost V 2 bases and J 5 bases; bases outside gene matches: 3. The germline CDR1 and CDR2 sequences are MGHRA and YSYEKL. CDR3: CASSQPGQDNEQFF. CDR3 in DNA: TGCGCCAGCAGCCAACCTGGACAGGACAATGAGCAGTTCTTC.

DNA of the CDR3: TGTGCCAGCAGGGGACGGTATAGCAATCAGCCCCAGCATTTT. Translation: CASRGRYSNQPQHF. The chain joins TRBV6-1 to TRBJ1-5; TRBD1 might be the D (5 bases). Germline CDR1 reads MNHNS; CDR2 reads SASEGT. V was clipped by 6 bases and J by 0 bases, with 9 bases between them. The CDR3 contains 14 residues.

V and J are TRBV4-1 and TRBJ2-3; 8 nucleotides line up with TRBD2. Trimming removed 3 bases from V and 0 bases from J; junction bases left unmatched: 8. The germline V gene has CDR1 MGHRA and CDR2 YSYEKL. The CDR3 loop spans 17 amino acids. CDR3 DNA sequence: TGCGCCAGCAGCCATCCAGTCGGGGGGGGTAGCACAGATACGCAGTATTTT. Translated, it gives CASSHPVGGGSTDTQYF.

In its sample, this clone was seen once. The chain links TRBV9 to TRBJ2-2; possible D gene TRBD1, 5 bases. This CDR3 is built from 17 residues. V lost 6 bases, J lost 1 base, and 19 bases lay in between. The V gene's germline CDR1 is SGDLS and CDR2 YYNGEE. In DNA, the CDR3 is TGTGCCAGCACCCAAAGCAGGGATTGGGGGAACACCGGGGAGCTGTTTTTT. Translation gives CASTQSRDWGNTGELFF.

This sequence joins TRBV7-9 and TRBJ2-2; the match to TRBD2 covers 8 bases. This CDR3 contains 17 residues. Germline V gene data show CDR1 as SEHNR and CDR2 as FQNEAQ (reference sequence). V shed 4 bases and J 5 bases; nucleotides not matched to a gene: 12. The DNA of the CDR3 is TGTGCCAGCAGCTCCAACCCAGGGACTAGGGGAACCGGGGAGCTGTTTTTT. Protein sequence: CASSSNPGTRGTGELFF.